Shown below are 13 T cell receptor beta chains from a single sample sequenced in a study of beta chain features in type 1 diabetes (dated by TCRdb to the late 2010s). The library was made by the immunoSEQ multiplex PCR assay. The entire amount of isolated RNA was reverse transcribed using the High Capacity cDNA Reverse Transcription Kit, so the sequenced TCRB transcripts were expressed ones. TCRdb took this table from immuneACCESS and kept in-frame rearrangements with V and J called. Such tables lack part of the clones; where checked against another copy, unresolved V genes explain under half of the gap, and the rest is unexplained. The sample records approximately 380,000 clones, more than 12% of which are singletons. Roughly 0.019% of the sample belongs to the ten largest clones. The specimen sequenced was naive CD4+ T cells from blood. What this sample's cell subset or site label stands for: true naive CD4+ T cells. These receptors were collected from a woman between 18 and 30 years old in good health.

The chain has TRBV5-1 and TRBJ2-3; D is undetermined. This CDR3 region has 14 residues. V lost 2 bases to trimming and J lost 2 bases, with 9 bases between them. CDR1 and CDR2 (germline): SGHRS, YFSETQ. The CDR3 reads CASSFRVLTDTQYF. CDR3 sequence (DNA): TGCGCCAGCAGCTTTCGGGTCCTCACAGATACGCAGTATTTT.

CDR3 nucleotides: TGCGCCAGCAGCCAAGGGGTAGCAGACTCCTACAATGAGCAGTTCTTC. This sequence encodes CASSQGVADSYNEQFF. The V and J genes are TRBV4-3 and TRBJ2-1; D not resolved. CDR3 size: 16 residues. Germline assignment: CDR1 LGHNA and CDR2 YSLEER. V was pared by 1 base and J by 0 bases, with 10 bases between.

Only a few counts were recorded for this clone. The chain links TRBV14 to TRBJ2-5, with TRBD2 as a possible D gene (6 bases). Germline CDR1 SGHDN, CDR2 FVKESK. There are 15 residues in the CDR3. V shed 3 bases and J shed 5 bases, with 16 bases lying between them. CDR3 sequence (DNA): TGTGCCAGCAGCCATACTCGGGCAAGCGGGGAGACCCAGTACTTC. Translation: CASSHTRASGETQYF.

A few counts support this clone. The chain has TRBV5-1 and TRBJ2-5; 7 positions agree with TRBD1. This CDR3 is 15 amino acids long. The germline gives CDR1 SGHRS, CDR2 YFSETQ. V shed 4 bases, J shed 0 bases, and the junction held 6 bases outside the gene matches. CDR3 nucleotide sequence: TGCGCCAGCAGCGAACAAGGGGGCTACCAAGAGACCCAGTACTTC. Translated: CASSEQGGYQETQYF.

This clone turned up a few times. The chain carries TRBV6-6 and TRBJ2-5; 10 nucleotides line up with TRBD1. The DNA matches TRBJ2-7 better at its end, which makes the J call doubtful. The length of the CDR3 is 15 residues. CDR1 is MNHNY, CDR2 SVGAGI, per germline (reference sequence). CDR3 nucleotide sequence: TGTGCCAGCAGTTACCGGGACAGGGGATCAGGCGAGCAGTACTTC. Amino acids: CASSYRDRGSGEQYF.

This clone was observed a few times. The CDR3 loop reads CASSRGLEDEQYF. The CDR3 nucleotides read TGTGCCAGCAGCCGCGGACTAGAGGACGAGCAGTACTTC. The J gene is TRBJ2-7, the V gene TRBV4-2, with 7 positions matching TRBD2. There are 13 residues in the CDR3. V shed 4 bases, J shed 5 bases, and the junction held 5 bases outside the gene matches. The germline CDR1 and CDR2 sequences are LGHNA and YNFKEQ.

This sequence joins TRBV30 and TRBJ2-5; TRBD2 agrees at 14 bases. The CDR3 contains 16 residues. Germline-derived CDR1 and CDR2 are GTSNPN and SVGIG (reference sequence). V shed 8 bases, J shed 4 bases, and the junction held 12 bases outside the gene matches. In DNA, the CDR3 is TGTGCCACCTCGGGACTAGCGGGAGTATTAGGAGAGACCCAGTACTTC. It codes for CATSGLAGVLGETQYF.

The chain recombines TRBV4-1 with TRBJ1-2; no definite D call. Germline loops: CDR1 MGHRA, CDR2 YSYEKL. The CDR3 loop spans 11 amino acids. V lost 4 bases, J lost 5 bases, and 5 bases lay in between. Here the CDR3 reads CASSPGYGYTF. In DNA, the CDR3 is TGCGCCAGCAGCCCGGGATATGGCTACACCTTC.

V gene TRBV18 combines with J gene TRBJ2-5, with D maybe TRBD2 (5 bases). The length of the CDR3 is 14 residues. Germline CDR1 KGHSH, CDR2 LQKENI. V lost 6 bases, J lost 5 bases, and 16 bases lay in between. DNA for the CDR3: TGTGCCAGCTCGACGGGGAGCTCCGAGGAGACCCAGTACTTC. Amino acids: CASSTGSSEETQYF.

This clone was seen a handful of times. V is TRBV5-1 and J is TRBJ2-1, with 10 bases identical to TRBD2. This CDR3 contains 16 residues. Germline lookup yields CDR1 SGHRS and CDR2 YFSETQ. Trimming took 3 bases from V and 3 from J; bases not matched to a gene: 6. CDR3: CASSSGTSADYNEQFF. Here the CDR3 DNA reads TGCGCCAGCAGCTCGGGGACTAGCGCCGACTACAATGAGCAGTTCTTC.

In its sample, this clone was seen once. V and J are TRBV30 and TRBJ2-2; TRBD1 might be the D (6 bases). Germline values: CDR1 GTSNPN, CDR2 SVGIG (reference sequence). The CDR3 consists of 14 residues. The V end lost 3 bases, the J end lost 4 bases, and 12 bases lay between the germline ends. CDR3 in amino acids: CAWRRTDLTGELFF. CDR3 nucleotides: TGTGCCTGGAGACGGACAGACCTCACCGGGGAGCTGTTTTTT.

The chain uses TRBV20-1 and TRBJ2-5, with 8 bases fitting TRBD1. Germline V gene lookup returns CDR1 DFQATT and CDR2 SNEGSKA (reference sequence). This CDR3 is built from 11 residues. V dropped 5 bases and J dropped 6; count of bases not matched to a gene: 2. The CDR3 DNA sequence: TGCAGTGCTGACAGGGGAAAGACCCAGTACTTC. This gives the protein CSADRGKTQYF.

The chain links TRBV28 to TRBJ1-4; D is undetermined. CDR3 length: 13 amino acids. The germline V and J ends were trimmed by 1 base and 8 bases, with 8 bases remaining between them. Germline assignment: CDR1 MDHEN and CDR2 SYDVKM. As DNA, the CDR3 is TGTGCCAGCAGTTTATTACGCGGAGAAAAACTGTTTTTT. This codes for CASSLLRGEKLFF.